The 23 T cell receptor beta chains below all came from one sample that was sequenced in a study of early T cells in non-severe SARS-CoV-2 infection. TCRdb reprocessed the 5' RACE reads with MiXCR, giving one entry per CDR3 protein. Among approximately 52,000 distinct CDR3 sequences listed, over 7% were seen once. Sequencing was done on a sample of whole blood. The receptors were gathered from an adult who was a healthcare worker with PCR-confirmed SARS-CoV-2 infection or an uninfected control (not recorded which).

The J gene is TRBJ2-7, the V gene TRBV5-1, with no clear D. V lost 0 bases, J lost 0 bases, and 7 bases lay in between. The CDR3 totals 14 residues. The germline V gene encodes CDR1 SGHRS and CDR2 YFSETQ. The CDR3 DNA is TGCGCCAGCAGCTTGGGACTGGACTCCTACGAGCAGTACTTC. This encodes CASSLGLDSYEQYF.

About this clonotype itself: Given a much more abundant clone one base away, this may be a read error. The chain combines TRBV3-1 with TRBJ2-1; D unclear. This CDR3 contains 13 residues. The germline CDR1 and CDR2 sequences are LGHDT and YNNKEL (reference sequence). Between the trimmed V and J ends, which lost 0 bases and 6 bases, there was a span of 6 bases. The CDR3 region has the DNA TGTGCCAGCAGCCAAGATCTGGCCAATGAGCAGTTCTTC. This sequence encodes CASSQDLANEQFF.

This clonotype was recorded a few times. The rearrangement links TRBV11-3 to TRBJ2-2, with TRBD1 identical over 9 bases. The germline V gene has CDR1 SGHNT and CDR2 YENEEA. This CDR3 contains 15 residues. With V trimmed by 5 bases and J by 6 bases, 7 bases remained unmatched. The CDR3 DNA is TGTGCCAGCAGCCCCGGGACAGGGACCGCCGGGGAGCTGTTTTTT. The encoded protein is CASSPGTGTAGELFF.

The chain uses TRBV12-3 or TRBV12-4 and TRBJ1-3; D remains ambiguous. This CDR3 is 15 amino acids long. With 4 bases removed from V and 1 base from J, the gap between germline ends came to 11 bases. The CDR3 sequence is CASSSILGSGNTIYF. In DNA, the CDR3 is TGTGCCAGCAGTTCCATCCTTGGGTCTGGAAACACCATATATTTT.

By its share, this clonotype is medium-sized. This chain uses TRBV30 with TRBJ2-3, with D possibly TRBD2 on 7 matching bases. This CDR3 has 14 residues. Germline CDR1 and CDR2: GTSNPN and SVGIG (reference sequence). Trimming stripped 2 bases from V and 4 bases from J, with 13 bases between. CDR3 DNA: TGTGCCTGGAGTCGGCAGGGGAGGGCAGATACGCAGTATTTT. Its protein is CAWSRQGRADTQYF.

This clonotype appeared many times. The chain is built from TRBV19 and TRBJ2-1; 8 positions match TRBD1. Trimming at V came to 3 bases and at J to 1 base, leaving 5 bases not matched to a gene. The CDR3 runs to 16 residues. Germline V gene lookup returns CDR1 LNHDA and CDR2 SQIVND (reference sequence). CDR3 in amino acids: CASSIRTGNSYNEQFF. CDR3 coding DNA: TGTGCCAGTAGTATTCGGACAGGGAATTCCTACAATGAGCAGTTCTTC.

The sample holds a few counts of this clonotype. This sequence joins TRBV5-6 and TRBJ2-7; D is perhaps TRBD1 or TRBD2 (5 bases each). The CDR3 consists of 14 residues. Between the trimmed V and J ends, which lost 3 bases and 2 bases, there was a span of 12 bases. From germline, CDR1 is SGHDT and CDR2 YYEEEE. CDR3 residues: CASSSGTQPYEQYF. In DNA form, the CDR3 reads TGTGCCAGCAGCTCCGGGACCCAACCCTACGAGCAGTACTTC.

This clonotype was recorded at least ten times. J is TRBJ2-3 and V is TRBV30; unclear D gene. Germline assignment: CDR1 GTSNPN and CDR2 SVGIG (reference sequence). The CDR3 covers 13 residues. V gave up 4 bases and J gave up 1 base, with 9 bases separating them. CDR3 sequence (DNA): TGTGCCTGGACCGTTGGAGGCACAGATACGCAGTATTTT. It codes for CAWTVGGTDTQYF.

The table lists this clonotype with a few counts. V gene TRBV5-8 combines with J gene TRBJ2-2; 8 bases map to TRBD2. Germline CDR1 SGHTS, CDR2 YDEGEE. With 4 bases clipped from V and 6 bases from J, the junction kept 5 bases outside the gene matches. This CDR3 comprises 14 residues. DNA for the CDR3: TGTGCCAGCAGCACGGTCGGGAGGGCCGGGGAGCTGTTTTTT. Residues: CASSTVGRAGELFF.

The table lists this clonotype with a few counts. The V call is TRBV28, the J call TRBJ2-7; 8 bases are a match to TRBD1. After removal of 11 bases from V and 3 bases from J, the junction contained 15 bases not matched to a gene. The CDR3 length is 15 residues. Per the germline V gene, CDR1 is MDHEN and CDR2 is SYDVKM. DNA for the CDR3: TGTGCCTCCGTCCTCCGTGACAGGGGCGGCTACGAGCAGTACTTC. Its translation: CASVLRDRGGYEQYF.

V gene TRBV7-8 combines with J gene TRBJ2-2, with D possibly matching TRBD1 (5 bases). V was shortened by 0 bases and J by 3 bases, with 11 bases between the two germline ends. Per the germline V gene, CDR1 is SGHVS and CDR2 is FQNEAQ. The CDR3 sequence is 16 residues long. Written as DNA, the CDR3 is TGTGCCAGCAGCTTAGCGTTCCCAGGGTACACCGGGGAGCTGTTTTTT. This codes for CASSLAFPGYTGELFF.

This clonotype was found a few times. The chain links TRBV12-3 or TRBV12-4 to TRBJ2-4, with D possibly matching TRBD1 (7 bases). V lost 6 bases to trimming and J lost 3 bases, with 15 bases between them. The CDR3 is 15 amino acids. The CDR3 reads CASRPPGDSKNIQYF. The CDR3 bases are TGTGCCAGCAGGCCACCGGGGGACAGCAAAAACATTCAGTACTTC.

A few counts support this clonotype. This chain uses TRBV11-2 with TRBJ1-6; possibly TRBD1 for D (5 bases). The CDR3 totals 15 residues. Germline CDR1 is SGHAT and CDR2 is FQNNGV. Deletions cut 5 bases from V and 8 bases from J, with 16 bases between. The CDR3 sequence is CASSGLGGWHSPLHF. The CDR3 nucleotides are TGTGCCAGCAGCGGACTGGGGGGATGGCATTCACCCCTCCACTTT.

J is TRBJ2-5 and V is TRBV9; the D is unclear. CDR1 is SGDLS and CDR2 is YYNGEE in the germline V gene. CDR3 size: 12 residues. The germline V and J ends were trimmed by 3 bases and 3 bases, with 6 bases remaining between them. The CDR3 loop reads CASSADEETQYF. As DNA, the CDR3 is TGTGCCAGCAGCGCAGATGAAGAGACCCAGTACTTC.

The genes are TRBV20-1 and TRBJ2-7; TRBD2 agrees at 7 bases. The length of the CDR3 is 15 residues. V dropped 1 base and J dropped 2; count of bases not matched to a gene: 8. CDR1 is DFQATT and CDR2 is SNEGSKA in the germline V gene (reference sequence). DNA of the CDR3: TGCAGTGCTAGAGTCTCTAGCGGCAATACCTACGAGCAGTACTTC. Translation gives CSARVSSGNTYEQYF.

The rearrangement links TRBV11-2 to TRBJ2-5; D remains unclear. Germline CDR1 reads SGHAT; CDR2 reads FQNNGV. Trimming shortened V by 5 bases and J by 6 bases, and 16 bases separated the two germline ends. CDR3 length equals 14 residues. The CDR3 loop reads CASSPTSGVKTQYF. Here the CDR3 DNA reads TGTGCCAGCAGCCCGACTTCTGGAGTGAAGACCCAGTACTTC. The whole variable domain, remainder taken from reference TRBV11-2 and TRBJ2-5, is EAGVAQSPRYKIIEKRQSVAFWCNPISGHATLYWYQQILGQGPKLLIQFQNNGVVDDSQLPKDRFSAERLKGVDSTLKIQPAKLEDSAVYLCASSPTSGVKTQYFGPGTRLLVL.

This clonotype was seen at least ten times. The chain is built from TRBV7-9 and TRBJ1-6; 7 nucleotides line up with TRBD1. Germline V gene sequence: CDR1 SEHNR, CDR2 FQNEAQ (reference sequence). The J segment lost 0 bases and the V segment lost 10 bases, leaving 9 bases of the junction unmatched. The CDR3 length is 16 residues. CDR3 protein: CATPDGTDSYNSPLHF. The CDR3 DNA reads TGTGCCACCCCCGACGGGACAGACTCCTATAATTCACCCCTCCACTTT.

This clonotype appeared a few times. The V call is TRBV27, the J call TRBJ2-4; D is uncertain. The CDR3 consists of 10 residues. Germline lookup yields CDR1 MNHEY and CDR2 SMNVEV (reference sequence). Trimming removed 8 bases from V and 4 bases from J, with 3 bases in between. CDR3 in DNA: TGTGCCAGCGGTAAAAACATTCAGTACTTC. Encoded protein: CASGKNIQYF.

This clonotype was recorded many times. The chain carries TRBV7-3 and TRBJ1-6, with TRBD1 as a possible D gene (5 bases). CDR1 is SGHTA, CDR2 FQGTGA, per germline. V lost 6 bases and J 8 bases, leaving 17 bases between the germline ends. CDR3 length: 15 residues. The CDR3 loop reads CASSQTGTPDSPLHF. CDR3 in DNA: TGTGCCAGCAGTCAAACCGGGACGCCCGATTCACCCCTCCACTTT.

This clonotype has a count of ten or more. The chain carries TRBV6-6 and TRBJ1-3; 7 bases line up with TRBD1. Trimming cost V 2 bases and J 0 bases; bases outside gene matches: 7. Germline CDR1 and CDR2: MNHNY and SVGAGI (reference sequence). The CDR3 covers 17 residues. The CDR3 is CASSYNRGAYSGNTIYF. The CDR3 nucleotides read TGTGCCAGCAGTTACAACAGGGGTGCCTACTCTGGAAACACCATATATTTT.

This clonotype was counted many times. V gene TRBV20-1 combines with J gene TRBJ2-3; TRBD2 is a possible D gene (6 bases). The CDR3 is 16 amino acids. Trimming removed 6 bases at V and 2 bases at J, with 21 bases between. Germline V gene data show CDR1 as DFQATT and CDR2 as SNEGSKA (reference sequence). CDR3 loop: CSAPAGPSFSTDTQYF. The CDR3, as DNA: TGCAGTGCGCCAGCGGGTCCATCCTTCTCCACAGATACGCAGTATTTT.

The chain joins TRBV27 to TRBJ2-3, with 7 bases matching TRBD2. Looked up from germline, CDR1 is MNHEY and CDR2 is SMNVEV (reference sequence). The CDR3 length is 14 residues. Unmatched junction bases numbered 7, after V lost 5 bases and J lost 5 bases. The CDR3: CASSPRDYLDTQYF. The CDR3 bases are TGTGCCAGCAGTCCCCGGGACTATCTAGATACGCAGTATTTT.

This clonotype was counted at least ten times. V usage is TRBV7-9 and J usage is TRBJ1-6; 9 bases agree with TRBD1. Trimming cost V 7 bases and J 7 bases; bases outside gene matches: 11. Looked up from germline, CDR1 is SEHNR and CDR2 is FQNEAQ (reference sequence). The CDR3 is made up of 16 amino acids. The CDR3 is CASNGGDRVTNSPLHF. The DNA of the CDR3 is TGTGCCAGCAATGGAGGGGACAGGGTGACGAATTCACCCCTCCACTTT.